These 21 T cell receptor beta chains were sequenced from one sample in a study of cytomegalovirus exposure and HLA in healthy donors. Primers: 60 Vbeta forward and 13 Jbeta reverse. Only in-frame clones appear in the TCRdb table, and some are missing; sequencing was by immunoSEQ multiplex PCR. The data contain 230,000 or so clones, over 90% of them singletons. The sample comprised PBMCs. These receptors were collected from a girl aged 2 to 10 in good health and CMV-seronegative.

The V and J genes are TRBV5-8 and TRBJ2-3; D gene ambiguous. The CDR3 is made up of 15 amino acids. Trimming removed 1 base at V and 2 bases at J, with 11 bases between. CDR1 is SGHTS, CDR2 YDEGEE, per germline. The CDR3: CASSLPVAFTDTQYF. CDR3 bases: TGTGCCAGCAGCTTGCCGGTAGCTTTCACAGATACGCAGTATTTT.

This chain connects TRBV19 to TRBJ2-7; D possibly corresponds to TRBD2 (6 bases). Deletions cut 9 bases from V and 4 bases from J, with 13 bases between. Germline-derived CDR1 and CDR2 are LNHDA and SQIVND (reference sequence). This CDR3 is built from 12 residues. The CDR3 DNA reads as TGTGCCAGCGCCGGGAGAAAGTACGAGCAGTACTTC. Translating it yields CASAGRKYEQYF.

The chain recombines TRBV4-1 with TRBJ2-3; D ambiguous. The length of the CDR3 is 14 residues. From germline, CDR1 is MGHRA and CDR2 YSYEKL. Trimming took 0 bases from V and 3 from J, leaving 7 bases between them. Here the CDR3 reads CASSQDSRTDTQYF. In DNA, the CDR3 is TGCGCCAGCAGCCAAGACTCCCGTACAGATACGCAGTATTTT.

The chain combines TRBV2 with TRBJ1-5; D is unclear. The CDR3 length is 12 residues. Trimming stripped 8 bases from V and 6 bases from J, with 11 bases between. Germline V CDR1 and CDR2: SNHLY, FYNNEI. The CDR3 sequence is CASGLAVQPQHF. The CDR3 coding sequence is TGTGCCAGCGGGTTAGCAGTTCAGCCCCAGCATTTT. The full variable domain, its missing parts supplied by reference TRBV2 and TRBJ1-5, is EPEVTQTPSHQVTQMGQEVILRCVPISNHLYFYWYRQILGQKVEFLVSFYNNEISEKSEIFDDQFSVERPDGSNFTLKIRSTKLEDSAMYFCASGLAVQPQHFGDGTRLSIL.

The chain uses TRBV6-9 and TRBJ2-7, with TRBD2 matching over 8 bases. In germline, CDR1 is MNHGY, CDR2 SVAAGI. With V trimmed by 2 bases and J by 6 bases, 9 bases remained unmatched. The CDR3 consists of 15 residues. Here the CDR3 reads CASSYLSIGGGEQYF. The CDR3 bases are TGTGCCAGCAGTTATCTATCCATCGGGGGGGGCGAGCAGTACTTC.

CDR3 nucleotides: TGTGCCTTCGCAGGAAGGCCGAACACTGAAGCTTTCTTT. It yields the protein CAFAGRPNTEAFF. The chain combines TRBV30 with TRBJ1-1; D gene unclear. The CDR3 has 13 amino acids. Trimming pared 7 bases from V and 1 base from J, leaving 13 bases between. The V gene's germline CDR1 is GTSNPN and CDR2 SVGIG (reference sequence).

The rearrangement uses TRBV12-5 and TRBJ1-2; the match to TRBD1 covers 9 bases. Losses at the gene ends were 6 bases for V and 5 bases for J; bases not matched to a gene: 1. This CDR3 has 12 residues. CDR1 LGHNT and CDR2 FRNRAP come from the germline V gene. This chain's CDR3 is CASGDRGYGYTF. The CDR3 bases are TGTGCTAGTGGGGACAGGGGATATGGCTACACCTTC.

This rearrangement joins TRBV19 to TRBJ1-5; D is undetermined. V was trimmed by 5 bases and J by 4 bases, leaving 18 bases between them. The CDR3 has 16 residues. Germline values: CDR1 LNHDA, CDR2 SQIVND (reference sequence). The CDR3 bases are TGTGCCAGTAGTCTTGAACGGTCACGTTGGAATCAGCCCCAGCATTTT. Translated: CASSLERSRWNQPQHF.

This chain connects TRBV11-2 to TRBJ1-2, with no clear D. Germline V lookup: CDR1 SGHAT, CDR2 FQNNGV. The CDR3 totals 12 residues. V was clipped by 1 base and J by 7 bases, with 7 bases between them. CDR3 coding DNA: TGTGCCAGCAGCTTAGGAGGGTTTGGCTACACCTTC. Amino acids: CASSLGGFGYTF.

This rearrangement joins TRBV13 to TRBJ1-2; TRBD1 might be the D (5 bases). Trimming took 1 base from V and 6 from J, leaving 15 bases between them. Germline-derived CDR1 and CDR2 are PRHDT and FYEKMQ (reference sequence). The CDR3 runs to 15 residues. The CDR3 region has the DNA TGTGCCAGCAGCTTAGATCCCGGGACTCCTCATGGCTACACCTTC. Translating it yields CASSLDPGTPHGYTF.

The gene calls are TRBV5-1 and TRBJ2-7; 8 positions agree with TRBD1. Germline V lookup: CDR1 SGHRS, CDR2 YFSETQ. J lost 6 bases, V lost 3 bases, and 8 bases had no gene match. The CDR3 runs 14 residues. The CDR3 loop reads CASSSPGQGAEQYF. DNA for the CDR3: TGCGCCAGCAGCTCCCCCGGACAGGGTGCCGAGCAGTACTTC.

This clone was observed once. This chain joins TRBV7-6 and TRBJ2-1; 10 bases are a match to TRBD2. The CDR3 is made up of 18 amino acids. Germline-derived CDR1 and CDR2 are SGHVS and FNYEAQ. With 0 bases clipped from V and 0 bases from J, the junction kept 5 bases outside the gene matches. The CDR3 region has the DNA TGTGCCAGCAGCTTAGCGAGCGGGAGGGGGAGCTCCTACAATGAGCAGTTCTTC. Amino acids: CASSLASGRGSSYNEQFF.

The genes are TRBV6-5 and TRBJ1-2; unclear D gene. Germline assignment: CDR1 MNHEY and CDR2 SVGAGI. The CDR3 contains 14 residues. V was cut by 4 bases and J by 0 bases, with 9 bases left in between. This CDR3 is CASSSGNTNYGYTF. CDR3 nucleotides: TGTGCCAGCAGTTCGGGTAACACTAACTATGGCTACACCTTC.

The gene calls are TRBV5-1 and TRBJ1-1; D perhaps matches TRBD1 (6 bases). Germline V lookup: CDR1 SGHRS, CDR2 YFSETQ. The germline V and J ends were trimmed by 7 bases and 4 bases, with 17 bases remaining between them. This CDR3 is 14 amino acids long. CDR3 sequence: CASSIVVGGTEAFF. The DNA of the CDR3 is TGCGCCAGCTCTATAGTGGTAGGGGGCACTGAAGCTTTCTTT.

The gene calls are TRBV5-4 and TRBJ2-5, with TRBD2 matching over 7 bases. V was clipped by 4 bases and J by 2 bases; unmatched bases: 11. Looked up from germline, CDR1 is SGHNT and CDR2 is YYREEE (reference sequence). The CDR3 runs 16 residues. Here the CDR3 DNA reads TGTGCCAGCAGCCCCGCAACCTCAGCGGGACAAGAGACCCAGTACTTC. It specifies CASSPATSAGQETQYF.

The chain has TRBV6-1 and TRBJ2-7, with TRBD2 matching 12 bases. CDR3 length: 14 residues. The V gene end was trimmed by 5 bases and the J gene end by 3 bases; junction bases not matched to a gene: 2. Germline loops: CDR1 MNHNS, CDR2 SASEGT. CDR3 nucleotides: TGTGCCAGCAGTAGACTAGCGGGGGACTACGAGCAGTACTTC. It specifies CASSRLAGDYEQYF.

This sequence joins TRBV4-1 and TRBJ2-1; 10 nucleotides match TRBD2. The V gene end was trimmed by 1 base and the J gene end by 4 bases; junction bases not matched to a gene: 4. Germline CDR1 and CDR2: MGHRA and YSYEKL. The CDR3 runs 16 residues. The CDR3 reads CASSQARTSGYNEQFF. The DNA for the CDR3 is TGCGCCAGCAGCCAAGCTAGGACTAGCGGATACAATGAGCAGTTCTTC.

The chain joins TRBV19 to TRBJ1-2, with 8 nucleotides matching TRBD1. Losses at the gene ends were 6 bases for V and 7 bases for J; bases not matched to a gene: 7. CDR3 length: 13 residues. Germline V gives CDR1 LNHDA, CDR2 SQIVND (reference sequence). The CDR3 DNA reads TGTGCCAGTAGCCTGGACAGGGTCGGTGGCTACACCTTC. This codes for CASSLDRVGGYTF.

J is TRBJ1-1 and V is TRBV14; possible D gene TRBD1, 5 bases. Trimming stripped 4 bases from V and 4 bases from J, with 16 bases between. In germline, CDR1 is SGHDN, CDR2 FVKESK. The CDR3 length is 15 residues. The CDR3 loop reads CASSLHGVGGTEAFF. In nucleotides, the CDR3 is TGTGCCAGCAGCCTCCACGGGGTCGGGGGCACTGAAGCTTTCTTT. Looking up the rest from reference TRBV14 and TRBJ1-1 gives the full variable domain: EAGVTQFPSHSVIEKGQTVTLRCDPISGHDNLYWYRRVMGKEIKFLLHFVKESKQDESGMPNNRFLAERTGGTYSTLKVQPAELEDSGVYFCASSLHGVGGTEAFFGQGTRLTVV.

This chain connects TRBV7-9 to TRBJ1-4, with a possible D match to TRBD1 (6 bases). The germline V and J ends were trimmed by 1 base and 7 bases, with 22 bases remaining between them. CDR1 and CDR2 (germline): SEHNR, FQNEAQ (reference sequence). The CDR3 length is 18 residues. The CDR3 is CASSLVQGLLVGTEKLFF. For the CDR3, the DNA is TGTGCCAGCAGCTTAGTTCAGGGGTTGCTTGTGGGAACTGAAAAACTGTTTTTT.

V usage is TRBV9 and J usage is TRBJ2-2, with D possibly being TRBD1 (5 bases). The CDR3 length is 16 residues. CDR1 and CDR2 (germline): SGDLS, YYNGEE. Deletions cut 7 bases from V and 2 bases from J, with 18 bases between. The CDR3, as DNA: TGTGCCAGCGCCGGGTACAAGACAGCTAACACCGGGGAGCTGTTTTTT. This translates into CASAGYKTANTGELFF. Together with reference TRBV9 and TRBJ2-2, the CDR3 gives the full variable domain: DSGVTQTPKHLITATGQRVTLRCSPRSGDLSVYWYQQSLDQGLQFLIQYYNGEERAKGNILERFSAQQFPDLHSELNLSSLELGDSALYFCASAGYKTANTGELFFGEGSRLTVL.